These 12 T cell receptor beta chains originate from one sample sequenced in a study of T cell repertoires in cytomegalovirus infection. TCRdb fed the reads into MiXCR, producing one record per CDR3 protein. There are under 200,000 distinct CDR3 sequences in the sample; about a tenth occur only once, and about 4.6% lies in the top ten. Sample: PBMCs. Source of these receptors: a human donor in good health (CMV status not recorded). Some clones in this sample may be carry-over from other donors' samples.

The gene calls are TRBV20-1 and TRBJ2-6; D is ambiguous. The ends were cut back, 3 bases at V and 1 base at J, with 1 base in the middle. The V gene's germline CDR1 is DFQATT and CDR2 SNEGSKA (reference sequence). The CDR3 runs 12 residues. CDR3 sequence (DNA): TGCAGTGCTAGGTCTGGGGCCAACGTCCTGACTTTC. Amino acids: CSARSGANVLTF.

This clonotype was found many times. V and J are TRBV5-6 and TRBJ2-7; 7 bases fit TRBD2. Trimming at V came to 4 bases and at J to 3 bases, leaving 4 bases not matched to a gene. Germline V gene sequence: CDR1 SGHDT, CDR2 YYEEEE. The length of the CDR3 is 13 residues. This CDR3 reads CASSSGTFYEQYF. The CDR3 DNA sequence: TGTGCCAGCAGCAGCGGGACCTTCTACGAGCAGTACTTC.

This clonotype was detected ten times or more. The CDR3 DNA follows: TGTGCCAGCAGCTTATTCTGGGGCTCTGGGAATTCACCCCTCCACTTT. Protein: CASSLFWGSGNSPLHF. This chain uses TRBV7-2 with TRBJ1-6; possibly TRBD1 for D (5 bases). The CDR3 is 16 residues long. From germline, CDR1 is SGHTA and CDR2 FQGNSA. V lost 2 bases and J lost 7, with 15 bases in between.

This clonotype has just a few counts. This chain uses TRBV12-3 or TRBV12-4 with TRBJ2-3; 7 positions match TRBD2. Trimming removed 7 bases from V and 0 bases from J; junction bases left unmatched: 10. This CDR3 is built from 16 residues. The CDR3 sequence: CASTDSGRTSTDTQYF. For the CDR3, the DNA is TGTGCCAGCACCGATAGCGGGCGAACTAGCACAGATACGCAGTATTTT.

This clonotype was observed at least ten times. This rearrangement joins TRBV24-1 to TRBJ2-1; D gene unclear. Germline V gene sequence: CDR1 KGHDR, CDR2 SFDVKD. CDR3 length equals 13 residues. Trimming removed 4 bases from V and 7 bases from J, with 10 bases in between. The CDR3 reads CATSDPPVNEQFF. The DNA for the CDR3 is TGTGCCACCAGTGACCCCCCGGTGAATGAGCAGTTCTTC.

In its sample, this clonotype was seen many times. J is TRBJ2-1 and V is TRBV12-3 or TRBV12-4; perhaps D is TRBD1 or TRBD2 (5 bases each). Between the trimmed V and J ends, which lost 6 bases and 9 bases, there was a span of 21 bases. The CDR3 is 15 amino acids. The DNA for the CDR3 is TGTGCCAGCAGCGCCCGGGACCCTACCACGGGTGAGCAGTTCTTC. It encodes CASSARDPTTGEQFF.

This clonotype occurred many times. The gene calls are TRBV6-6 and TRBJ2-1, with 8 bases identical to TRBD2. The J segment lost 8 bases and the V segment lost 2 bases, leaving 17 bases of the junction unmatched. The CDR3 totals 18 residues. Germline assignment: CDR1 MNHNY and CDR2 SVGAGI (reference sequence). The CDR3, as DNA: TGTGCCAGCAGTTACGGGTTTAGCGGGACGAAGGGGGAGTATGAGCAGTTCTTC. Amino acid sequence: CASSYGFSGTKGEYEQFF.

Ten or more counts support this clonotype. The chain employs TRBV19 and TRBJ1-1, with D tentatively TRBD1 (6 bases). Germline CDR1 reads LNHDA; CDR2 reads SQIVND (reference sequence). The CDR3 consists of 13 residues. Trimming stripped 3 bases from V and 3 bases from J, with 8 bases between. CDR3 DNA sequence: TGTGCCAGTAGTATCAAGGGGGACACTGAAGCTTTCTTT. Residues: CASSIKGDTEAFF. The full variable domain, with the rest looked up from reference TRBV19 and TRBJ1-1, is DGGITQSPKYLFRKEGQNVTLSCEQNLNHDAMYWYRQDPGQGLRLIYYSQIVNDFQKGDIAEGYSVSREKKESFPLTVTSAQKNPTAFYLCASSIKGDTEAFFGQGTRLTVV.

This clonotype turned up a few times. J is TRBJ2-5 and V is TRBV7-8; TRBD2 is a possible D gene (7 bases). This CDR3 has 15 amino acids. Germline loops: CDR1 SGHVS, CDR2 FQNEAQ. V dropped 5 bases and J dropped 5 bases, with 18 bases sitting between them. The CDR3 coding sequence is TGTGCCAGCAGCGGGGGGGTGGGGGGGCACGAGACCCAGTACTTC. This gives the protein CASSGGVGGHETQYF.

The sample holds many counts of this clonotype. This chain joins TRBV28 and TRBJ2-5; TRBD1 or TRBD2 may be the D gene (5 bases each). CDR1 and CDR2 from the germline V gene are MDHEN and SYDVKM. The CDR3 is 13 amino acids. V gave up 5 bases and J gave up 5 bases, with 12 bases separating them. The CDR3 nucleotides are TGTGCCAGCAGTACCCAGGGACGGGAGACCCAGTACTTC. Protein sequence: CASSTQGRETQYF.

This clonotype has at least ten counts. The gene calls are TRBV7-6 and TRBJ1-6; D is uncertain. Germline V lookup: CDR1 SGHVS, CDR2 FNYEAQ. Between the trimmed V and J ends, which lost 6 bases and 7 bases, there was a span of 10 bases. CDR3 length: 13 residues. CDR3 loop: CASSSTANSPLHF. For the CDR3, the DNA is TGTGCCAGCAGTTCTACAGCGAATTCACCCCTCCACTTT.

V gene TRBV19 combines with J gene TRBJ2-5, with 7 bases fitting TRBD2. This CDR3 contains 13 residues. From germline, CDR1 is LNHDA and CDR2 SQIVND (reference sequence). Unmatched junction bases numbered 4, after V lost 6 bases and J lost 3 bases. CDR3 coding DNA: TGTGCCAGTAGCGGGACTATCGAAGAGACCCAGTACTTC. Protein product: CASSGTIEETQYF. The full variable domain, with the rest looked up from reference TRBV19 and TRBJ2-5, is DGGITQSPKYLFRKEGQNVTLSCEQNLNHDAMYWYRQDPGQGLRLIYYSQIVNDFQKGDIAEGYSVSREKKESFPLTVTSAQKNPTAFYLCASSGTIEETQYFGPGTRLLVL.